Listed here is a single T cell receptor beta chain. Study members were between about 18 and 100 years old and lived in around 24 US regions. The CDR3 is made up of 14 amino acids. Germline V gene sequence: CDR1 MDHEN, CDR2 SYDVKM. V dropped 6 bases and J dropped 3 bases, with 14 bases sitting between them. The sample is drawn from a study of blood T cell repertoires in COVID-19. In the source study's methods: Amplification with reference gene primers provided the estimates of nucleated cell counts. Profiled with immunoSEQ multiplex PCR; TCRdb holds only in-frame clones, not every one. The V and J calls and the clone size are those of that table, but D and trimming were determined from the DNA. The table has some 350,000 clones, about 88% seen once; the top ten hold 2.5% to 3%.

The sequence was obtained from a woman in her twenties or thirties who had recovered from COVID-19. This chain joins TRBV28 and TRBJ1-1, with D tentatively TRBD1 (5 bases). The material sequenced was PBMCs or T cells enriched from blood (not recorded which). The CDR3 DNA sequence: TGTGCCAGCAGCCAACATCAGGGCGACACTGAAGCTTTCTTT. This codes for CASSQHQGDTEAFF. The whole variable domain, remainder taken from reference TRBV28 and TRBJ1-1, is DVKVTQSSRYLVKRTGEKVFLECVQDMDHENMFWYRQDPGLGLRLIYFSYDVKMKEKGDIPEGYSVSREKKERFSLILESASTNQTSMYLCASSQHQGDTEAFFGQGTRLTVV.